The rows below give T cell receptor beta chains drawn from one sample of a study of cytomegalovirus exposure and HLA in healthy donors. The repertoire was sequenced with immunoSEQ multiplex PCR; TCRdb's copy has only in-frame clones and lacks some. This table has roughly 150,000 clones, 82% appearing once. The sequenced sample consisted of PBMCs. Every receptor here comes from a girl aged 10-17 years in good health and CMV-seropositive. Both conserved end residues are part of each CDR3. A D gene is named only where the DNA matches it firmly.

v_call	j_call	d_call	cdr3_aa
TRBV7-9	TRBJ2-2	TRBD2	CASSKTSGSITGELFF
TRBV2	TRBJ1-3	NA	CASSVSGNTIYF
TRBV6-5	TRBJ1-4	TRBD1	CASSYWTGEGGKLFF
TRBV7-2	TRBJ1-1	NA	CASSFMSTEAFF
TRBV18	TRBJ2-7	TRBD2	CASSGGLEPEQYF
TRBV28	TRBJ2-5	TRBD1	CASLGTGSRRATGETQYF
TRBV7-2	TRBJ2-3	TRBD2	CASSLPSGATDTQYF
TRBV5-1	TRBJ2-3	TRBD1	CASSLARDRTPDTQYF
TRBV27	TRBJ1-5	NA	CASSPRTAYSNQPQHF
TRBV28	TRBJ2-7	NA	CASSPGVIRGEQYF
TRBV28	TRBJ2-3	TRBD1	CASSYRDRRKPDTQYF
TRBV6-1	TRBJ1-2	TRBD1	CASSEVYRVRDRGRNGYTF
TRBV6-5	TRBJ1-2	NA	CASSVVVSGRFGYTF
TRBV28	TRBJ1-1	TRBD1	CASSWGTGSYHMNTEAFF
TRBV6-1	TRBJ2-2	NA	CASSLNANTGELFF
TRBV6-5	TRBJ2-5	TRBD1	CASSSTWTGTAETQYF
TRBV6-1	TRBJ1-2	NA	CASSEAGEANYGYTF
TRBV5-1	TRBJ2-5	NA	CASSLGMRGTQETQYF
TRBV5-1	TRBJ2-7	NA	CASSFSGSHEQYF
TRBV28	TRBJ1-4	TRBD1	CASSLTTGTGVEKLFF
TRBV5-8	TRBJ1-1	NA	CASSLVGQLNTEAFF
TRBV20-1	TRBJ2-5	NA	CSAQNQETQYF
TRBV15	TRBJ2-3	TRBD2	CATSRERGVPTDTQYF
TRBV7-8	TRBJ2-7	TRBD1	CASTDRGRHEQYF
TRBV4-1	TRBJ1-2	NA	CASSKQLGQLNYGYTF
TRBV6-1	TRBJ1-5	TRBD1	CASSAGGELNQPQHF
TRBV9	NA	NA	CASSVGGSSYEQYF
TRBV11-2	TRBJ2-7	NA	CASSLDLTGDSTSYEQYF
TRBV11-2	TRBJ1-3	NA	CASSPSGLRASSGNTIYF
TRBV18	TRBJ1-3	TRBD1	CASSPKTGASSGNTIYF
TRBV5-4	TRBJ1-3	TRBD1	CASSLFEDRGYRGNTIYF
TRBV5-1	TRBJ2-1	TRBD2	CASSLNLRLAGNNEQFF
TRBV28	TRBJ1-1	NA	CASSLGANTEAFF
TRBV28	TRBJ2-7	TRBD2	CASSLSSGGLSHEQYF
TRBV7-6	TRBJ1-5	NA	CASSLSGSQPQHF
TRBV25-1	TRBJ2-3	NA	CASSNPGADTQYF
TRBV7-9	TRBJ2-7	NA	CSSSLSGISYEQYF
TRBV18	TRBJ2-7	TRBD2	CASSPSSGSAYEQYF
TRBV7-6	TRBJ2-2	TRBD1	CASSLGTGPQKKELFF
TRBV5-5	TRBJ2-7	TRBD1	CASSLAGQGIYEQYF
TRBV2	TRBJ2-7	TRBD1	CASEGTASLSYEQYF
TRBV10-3	TRBJ2-1	TRBD2	CAIRRLAGEVEQFF
TRBV6-6	TRBJ2-1	NA	CASSYPLLANNEQFF
TRBV5-1	TRBJ2-7	TRBD2	CASSPSTSGRYEQYF
TRBV7-2	TRBJ2-2	NA	CASSLQGWDTGELLF
TRBV7-3	TRBJ2-5	TRBD2	CASSLTGTRGLETQYF
TRBV19	TRBJ1-1	NA	CASSIELYREGTEAFF
TRBV7-2	TRBJ1-1	NA	CASSLQENTEAFF
TRBV27	TRBJ1-2	TRBD1	CASSSRTGGAYGYTF
TRBV28	TRBJ2-1	TRBD2	CASSLGLAGDYNEQFF
TRBV6-5	TRBJ1-1	NA	CASIYLGGNTEAFF
TRBV7-2	TRBJ2-4	TRBD1	CASSLHRGPQNIQYF